The entry below describes one TCR beta chain. Its antigen remains unknown. The study reverse transcribed the entire isolated RNA, so it sequenced expressed TCRB transcripts. Repertoires were generated with immunoSEQ multiplex PCR, while TCRdb's copy carries only in-frame clones and drops some. This sample has roughly 400,000 clones, with roughly 14% found just once. The ends were cut back, 10 bases at V and 5 bases at J, with 8 bases in the middle. Germline assignment: CDR1 MDHEN and CDR2 SYDVKM. This CDR3 has 10 residues. This entry comes from a study of beta chain features in type 1 diabetes. Whole-study findings and limits: Shorter templates may be favored by PCR, equally so in patients and controls.

Based on CD45RO/CCR7/CD25/CD127/CD95/CD27, CD4+ regulatory, stem cell-like memory, naive and central memory cells were sorted. Sequenced: naive CD4+ T cells from blood. The chain has TRBV28 and TRBJ2-5, with unresolved D. The clonotype was recovered from a man aged 30 to 39 in good health. The CDR3 nucleotides are TGTGCCACCCTCCTGGAGACCCAGTACTTC. This codes for CATLLETQYF.